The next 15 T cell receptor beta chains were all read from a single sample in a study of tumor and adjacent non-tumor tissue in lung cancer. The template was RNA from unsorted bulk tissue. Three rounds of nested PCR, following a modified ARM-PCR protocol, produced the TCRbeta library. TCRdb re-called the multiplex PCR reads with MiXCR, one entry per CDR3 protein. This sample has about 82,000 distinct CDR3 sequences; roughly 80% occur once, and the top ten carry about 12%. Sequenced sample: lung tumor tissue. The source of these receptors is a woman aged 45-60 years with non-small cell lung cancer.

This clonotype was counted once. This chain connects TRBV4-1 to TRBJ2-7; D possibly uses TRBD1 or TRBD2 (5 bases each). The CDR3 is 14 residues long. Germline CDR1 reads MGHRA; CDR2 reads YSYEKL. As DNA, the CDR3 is TGCTGGGGGATAGGGAAGACAACTCCCTACGAGCAGTACTTC. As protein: CWGIGKTTPYEQYF.

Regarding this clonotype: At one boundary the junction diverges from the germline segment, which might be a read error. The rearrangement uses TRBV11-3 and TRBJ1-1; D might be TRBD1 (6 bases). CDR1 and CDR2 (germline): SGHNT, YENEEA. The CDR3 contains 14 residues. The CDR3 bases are TGTGCCAACAGCACAGGGACGCCGATCACTGATGCTTTCTTT. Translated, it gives CANSTGTPITDAFF.

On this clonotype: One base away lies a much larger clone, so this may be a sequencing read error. Here the CDR3 reads CSAREQGKSYNEEFF. The CDR3 DNA reads as TGCAGTGCTAGAGAACAGGGTAAATCCTACAATGAGGAGTTCTTC. The chain links TRBV20-1 to TRBJ2-1, with D perhaps TRBD1 (6 bases). Germline assignment: CDR1 DFQATT and CDR2 SNEGSKA (reference sequence). The CDR3 loop spans 15 amino acids.

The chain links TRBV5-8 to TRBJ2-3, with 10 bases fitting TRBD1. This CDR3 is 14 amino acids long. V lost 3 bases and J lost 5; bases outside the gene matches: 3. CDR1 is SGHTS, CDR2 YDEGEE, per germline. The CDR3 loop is CASSWDRGRDTQYF. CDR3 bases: TGTGCCAGCAGCTGGGACAGGGGCAGAGATACGCAGTATTTT.

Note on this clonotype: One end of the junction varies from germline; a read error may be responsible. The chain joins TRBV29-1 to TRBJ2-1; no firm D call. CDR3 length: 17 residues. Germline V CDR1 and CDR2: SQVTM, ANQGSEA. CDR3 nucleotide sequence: TGCAGGGTTGAGCAAGCGAGAGTATTCTACGATTACAACGAGCAGTTCTTC. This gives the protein CRVEQARVFYDYNEQFF.

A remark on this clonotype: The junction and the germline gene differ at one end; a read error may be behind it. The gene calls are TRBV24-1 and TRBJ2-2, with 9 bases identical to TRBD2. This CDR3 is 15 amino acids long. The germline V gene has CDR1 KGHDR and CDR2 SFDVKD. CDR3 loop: CTTSVSSGTTGELFF. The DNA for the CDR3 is TGTACCACCAGTGTTTCTAGCGGGACCACCGGGGAGCTGTTTTTT.

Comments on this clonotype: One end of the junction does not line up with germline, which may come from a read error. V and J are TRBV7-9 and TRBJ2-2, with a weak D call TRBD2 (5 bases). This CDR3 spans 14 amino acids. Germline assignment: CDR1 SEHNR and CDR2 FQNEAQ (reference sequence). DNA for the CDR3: TGTGCCAGCAGCTTAAATCCCAACAACGGGGAGTTGTTTTTT. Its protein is CASSLNPNNGELFF.

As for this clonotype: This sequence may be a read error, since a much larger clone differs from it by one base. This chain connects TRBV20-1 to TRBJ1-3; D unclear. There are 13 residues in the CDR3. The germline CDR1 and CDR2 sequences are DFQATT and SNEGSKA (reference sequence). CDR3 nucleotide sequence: TGCAGAGCTAGAGAAGTTTCCGGAAACACCATATATTTT. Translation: CRAREVSGNTIYF.

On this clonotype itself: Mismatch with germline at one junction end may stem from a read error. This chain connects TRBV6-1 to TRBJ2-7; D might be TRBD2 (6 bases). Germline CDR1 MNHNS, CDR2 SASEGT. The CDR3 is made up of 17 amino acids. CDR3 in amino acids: CTSSEASGSMLGGEQYF. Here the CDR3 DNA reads TGTACCAGCAGTGAAGCCAGTGGGAGTATGTTGGGGGGCGAGCAGTACTTC.

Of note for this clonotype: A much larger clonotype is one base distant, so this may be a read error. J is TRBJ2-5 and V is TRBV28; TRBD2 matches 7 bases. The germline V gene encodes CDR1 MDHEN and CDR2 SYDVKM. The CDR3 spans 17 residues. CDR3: CVSSLTPYPGEGETQYF. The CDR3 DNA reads TGTGTCAGCAGTTTAACACCCTATCCGGGGGAGGGAGAGACCCAGTACTTC. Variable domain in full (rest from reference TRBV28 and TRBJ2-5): DVKVTQSSRYLVKRTGEKVFLECVQDMDHENMFWYRQDPGLGLRLIYFSYDVKMKEKGDIPEGYSVSREKKERFSLILESASTNQTSMYLCVSSLTPYPGEGETQYFGPGTRLLVL.

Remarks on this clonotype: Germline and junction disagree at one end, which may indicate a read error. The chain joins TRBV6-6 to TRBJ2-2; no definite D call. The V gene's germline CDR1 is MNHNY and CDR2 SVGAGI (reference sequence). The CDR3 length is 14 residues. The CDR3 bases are TGTGTCAGCAGCAATGACACTAACACCGGGGAGCTGTTTTTT. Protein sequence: CVSSNDTNTGELFF.

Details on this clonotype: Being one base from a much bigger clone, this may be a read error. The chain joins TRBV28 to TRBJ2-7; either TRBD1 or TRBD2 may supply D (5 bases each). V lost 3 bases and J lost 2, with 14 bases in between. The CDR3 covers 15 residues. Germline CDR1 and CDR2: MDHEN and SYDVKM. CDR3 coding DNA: TGTGCCAGCAGTTTCTACCGGGACGGGACCTACGAGCAGTACTTC. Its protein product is CASSFYRDGTYEQYF.

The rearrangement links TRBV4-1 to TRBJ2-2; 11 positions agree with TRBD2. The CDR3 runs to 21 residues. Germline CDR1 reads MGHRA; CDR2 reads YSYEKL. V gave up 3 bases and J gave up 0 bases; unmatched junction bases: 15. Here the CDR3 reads CASSQYEGVAGGPANTGELFF. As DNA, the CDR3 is TGCGCCAGCAGCCAGTACGAAGGTGTAGCGGGAGGGCCCGCGAACACCGGGGAGCTGTTTTTT.

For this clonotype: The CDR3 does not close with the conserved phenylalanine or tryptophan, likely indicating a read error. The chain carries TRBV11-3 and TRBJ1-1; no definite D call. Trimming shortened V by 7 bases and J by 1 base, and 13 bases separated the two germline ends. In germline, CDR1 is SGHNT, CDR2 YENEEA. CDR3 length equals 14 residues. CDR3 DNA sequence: TGTGCCAGCAACACATGGACGCCGAACACTGAAGCTTTCCTT. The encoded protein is CASNTWTPNTEAFL.

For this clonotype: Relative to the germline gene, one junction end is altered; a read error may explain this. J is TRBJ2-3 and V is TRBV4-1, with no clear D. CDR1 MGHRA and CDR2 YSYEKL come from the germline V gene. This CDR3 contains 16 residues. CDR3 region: CASSQDRLISIDTQYF. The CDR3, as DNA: TGCGCCAGCAGCCAAGATCGGCTAATTAGCATAGATACGCAGTATTTT.